One sample yielded the 20 T cell receptor beta chains listed below, sequenced in a study of cytomegalovirus exposure and HLA in healthy donors. The PCR had 60 Vbeta and 13 Jbeta primers. The data were produced by immunoSEQ multiplex PCR, yet TCRdb's version contains in-frame clones alone and is incomplete. Of 100,000 to 150,000 clones in the sample, 80% are singletons; the top ten hold 1%. Sequencing was done on a sample of PBMCs. These receptors came from a man aged 35 to 55 in good health and CMV-seronegative.

V and J are TRBV5-1 and TRBJ1-1; D call uncertain. Trimming shortened V by 1 base and J by 1 base, and 8 bases separated the two germline ends. This CDR3 has 14 residues. Germline assignment: CDR1 SGHRS and CDR2 YFSETQ. CDR3 nucleotides: TGCGCCAGCAGCTTGACAGAAGAGAACACTGAAGCTTTCTTT. It is translated as CASSLTEENTEAFF. Variable domain in full (rest from reference TRBV5-1 and TRBJ1-1): KAGVTQTPRYLIKTRGQQVTLSCSPISGHRSVSWYQQTPGQGLQFLFEYFSETQRNKGNFPGRFSGRQFSNSRSEMNVSTLELGDSALYLCASSLTEENTEAFFGQGTRLTVV.

The V gene is TRBV5-1, the J gene TRBJ2-5, with 12 bases fitting TRBD2. The CDR3 extends over 15 amino acids. The germline V gene has CDR1 SGHRS and CDR2 YFSETQ. V shed 5 bases and J 5 bases; nucleotides not matched to a gene: 7. The CDR3 here is CASRWTSGARETQYF. For the CDR3, the DNA is TGCGCCAGCAGGTGGACTAGCGGGGCCCGGGAGACCCAGTACTTC.

The CDR3 region has the DNA TGTGCCATCAGTGAGACCGGGACTAGCGGGGGGGCCGTCGCCAAAAACATTCAGTACTTC. Its translation: CAISETGTSGGAVAKNIQYF. The V and J genes are TRBV10-3 and TRBJ2-4; 16 positions match TRBD2. With 2 bases clipped from V and 1 base from J, the junction kept 8 bases outside the gene matches. This CDR3 has 20 residues. Germline V gene sequence: CDR1 ENHRY, CDR2 SYGVKD.

The V gene is TRBV9, the J gene TRBJ2-1, with 9 bases identical to TRBD2. V was clipped by 4 bases and J by 5 bases; unmatched bases: 10. The CDR3 has 16 amino acids. Looked up from germline, CDR1 is SGDLS and CDR2 is YYNGEE. The CDR3 here is CASSPTTSGQDNEQFF. In nucleotides, the CDR3 is TGTGCCAGCAGCCCAACGACTAGCGGACAAGACAATGAGCAGTTCTTC.

On this clone: Germline and junction disagree at one end, which may indicate a read error. This chain uses TRBV2 with TRBJ1-2, with 9 positions matching TRBD1. The CDR3 runs 14 residues. Germline CDR1 SNHLY, CDR2 FYNNEI. CDR3 nucleotides: TGTGCCAGCAGGGAAGGGACAGGGACCTATGGCTACACCTTC. Residues: CASREGTGTYGYTF. The full variable domain, rest sourced from reference TRBV2 and TRBJ1-2, is EPEVTQTPSHQVTQMGQEVILRCVPISNHLYFYWYRQILGQKVEFLVSFYNNEISEKSEIFDDQFSVERPDGSNFTLKIRSTKLEDSAMYFCASREGTGTYGYTFGSGTRLTVV.

This chain connects TRBV30 to TRBJ1-2; D gene uncertain. V shed 3 bases and J shed 8 bases, with 13 bases lying between them. Germline V gives CDR1 GTSNPN, CDR2 SVGIG (reference sequence). The CDR3 is made up of 12 amino acids. Here the CDR3 DNA reads TGTGCCTGGAGCCTGGGAGCCGGGGGCTACACCTTC. Translating gives CAWSLGAGGYTF.

CDR3 protein: CAWSVGQTGTGTEKLFF. CDR3 sequence (DNA): TGTGCCTGGAGTGTTGGACAAACCGGGACAGGTACTGAAAAACTGTTTTTT. The genes are TRBV30 and TRBJ1-4; TRBD1 agrees at 8 bases. V shed 0 bases, J shed 7 bases, and the junction held 13 bases outside the gene matches. The CDR3 totals 17 residues. Germline CDR1 is GTSNPN and CDR2 is SVGIG (reference sequence).

The V call is TRBV5-6, the J call TRBJ1-4; D remains ambiguous. CDR1 and CDR2 from the germline V gene are SGHDT and YYEEEE. This CDR3 has 15 residues. V lost 4 bases to trimming and J lost 7 bases, with 17 bases between them. CDR3 in DNA: TGTGCCAGCAGCCTTCAGGCTGCCTTTGGTGAAAAACTGTTTTTT. It yields the protein CASSLQAAFGEKLFF.

The chain couples TRBV19 to TRBJ1-6; 8 bases fit TRBD1. Germline V lookup: CDR1 LNHDA, CDR2 SQIVND (reference sequence). CDR3 length: 17 amino acids. V was pared by 5 bases and J by 7 bases, with 13 bases of the junction left unmatched. CDR3 amino acids: CASSHPPDRVWNSPLHF. CDR3 bases: TGTGCCAGTAGTCACCCCCCGGACAGGGTTTGGAATTCACCCCTCCACTTT.

The chain joins TRBV2 to TRBJ1-4; a weak D match, TRBD1 (5 bases). Deletions cut 2 bases from V and 8 bases from J, with 9 bases between. The CDR3 sequence is 13 residues long. In germline, CDR1 is SNHLY, CDR2 FYNNEI. DNA for the CDR3: TGTGCCAGCAGTGAAATGGGGCGCGAAAAACTGTTTTTT. Translation gives CASSEMGREKLFF.

The CDR3 loop is CAISPTPATDTQYF. The CDR3 DNA follows: TGTGCCATCAGCCCTACTCCTGCCACAGATACGCAGTATTTT. The rearrangement uses TRBV10-3 and TRBJ2-3; D not certain. V dropped 6 bases and J dropped 2 bases, with 12 bases sitting between them. There are 14 residues in the CDR3. Germline V gene lookup returns CDR1 ENHRY and CDR2 SYGVKD.

This clone was seen only a few times. This chain uses TRBV5-1 with TRBJ1-4; D gene unclear. Trimming cost V 4 bases and J 2 bases, with 15 bases left between them. Germline V gene data show CDR1 as SGHRS and CDR2 as YFSETQ. This CDR3 is built from 16 residues. Here the CDR3 reads CASSTGKGSTNEKLFF. In DNA form, the CDR3 reads TGCGCCAGCAGCACGGGGAAGGGTTCGACTAATGAAAAACTGTTTTTT.

The genes are TRBV10-3 and TRBJ2-3; D is perhaps TRBD2 (6 bases). The CDR3 spans 17 residues. V lost 3 bases, J lost 2 bases, and 18 bases lay in between. Germline assignment: CDR1 ENHRY and CDR2 SYGVKD. The CDR3 region is CAISDRAGKYPTDTQYF. The CDR3 DNA is TGTGCCATCAGTGACCGGGCGGGGAAATACCCCACAGATACGCAGTATTTT.

The V gene is TRBV6-1, the J gene TRBJ1-5; TRBD1 matches at 7 bases. Unmatched junction bases numbered 6, after V lost 3 bases and J lost 7 bases. Germline CDR1 is MNHNS and CDR2 is SASEGT. CDR3 length equals 14 residues. CDR3 sequence (DNA): TGTGCCAGCAGTGACTCCGCAGGGGGGCAGCCCCAGCATTTT. This encodes CASSDSAGGQPQHF.

In this sample, this clone turned up a few times. The rearrangement links TRBV5-4 to TRBJ1-2; 10 bases are shared with TRBD1. Trimming cost V 4 bases and J 2 bases; bases outside gene matches: 5. The CDR3 has 15 amino acids. Germline V gene data show CDR1 as SGHNT and CDR2 as YYREEE (reference sequence). CDR3 bases: TGTGCCAGCAGCGGGGGACAGGGGCCGAACTATGGCTACACCTTC. Protein: CASSGGQGPNYGYTF.

This chain connects TRBV28 to TRBJ2-3; D might be TRBD1 (5 bases). Trimming pared 1 base from V and 2 bases from J, leaving 10 bases between. The germline V gene has CDR1 MDHEN and CDR2 SYDVKM. CDR3 length: 15 residues. The chain's CDR3 is CASSLLTEDTDTQYF. The CDR3 DNA follows: TGTGCCAGCAGTTTATTGACAGAAGACACAGATACGCAGTATTTT.

For this clone: Other nucleotide sequences from this sample produce the same CDR3. The chain uses TRBV6-5 and TRBJ1-2; 11 bases are a match to TRBD1. The germline CDR1 and CDR2 sequences are MNHEY and SVGAGI. The J segment lost 2 bases and the V segment lost 0 bases, leaving 2 bases of the junction unmatched. The CDR3 covers 16 residues. CDR3 loop: CASSYSRTGGNYGYTF. The CDR3, as DNA: TGTGCCAGCAGTTACTCACGGACAGGGGGCAACTATGGCTACACCTTC.

For the CDR3, the DNA is TGTGCCAGCAGCTCCCTAGCGGGGGCCTCCTACGAGCAGTACTTC. Its translation is CASSSLAGASYEQYF. This chain links TRBV5-4 with TRBJ2-7, with TRBD2 matching 10 bases. The CDR3 length is 15 residues. The germline gives CDR1 SGHNT, CDR2 YYREEE (reference sequence). V shed 3 bases, J shed 0 bases, and the junction held 3 bases outside the gene matches.

This chain uses TRBV6-6 with TRBJ2-5, with a weak D call TRBD1 (5 bases). Between the trimmed V and J ends, which lost 4 bases and 7 bases, there was a span of 19 bases. The CDR3 consists of 15 residues. Germline CDR1 and CDR2: MNHNY and SVGAGI (reference sequence). DNA for the CDR3: TGTGCCAGCAGTTCCCAAGACCCGACTCAGGGGACCCAGTACTTC. This gives the protein CASSSQDPTQGTQYF.

In the case of this clone: In the same sample, other DNA sequences code for this CDR3. V and J are TRBV2 and TRBJ1-5, with 11 positions matching TRBD1. V shed 6 bases, J shed 6 bases, and the junction held 1 base outside the gene matches. The CDR3 has 13 amino acids. The germline V gene has CDR1 SNHLY and CDR2 FYNNEI. The CDR3 sequence: CASRGQGGQPQHF. CDR3 bases: TGTGCCAGCAGGGGACAGGGGGGTCAGCCCCAGCATTTT.